The present T cell receptor beta chain was sequenced within a study of vaccination and CD4 T cells after COVID-19. Study at large: Overlapping peptides covering the spike proteins of SARS-CoV-2, HCoV-NL63, HCoV-OC43 and HCoV-229E were added to stimulate cells.

Specified treatment: roughly nine-day PBMC culture with coronavirus spike peptide pools or control peptides (ViraFEST assay). General study results and limits: Clonotypes reactive to SARS-CoV-2 had a median that went up from roughly 21 to 40, but not significantly.

Cultured CD4+ T cells had their DNA profiled by the Oncomine TCR Beta short-read assay. TCRdb fed the PCR reads into MiXCR, producing one record per CDR3 protein. Of about 23,000 distinct CDR3 sequences detected, approximately 48% appear once; the ten largest clones hold 15% to 20%. This clonotype was seen more than once but under ten times. Antigen specificity is unknown. The sample was CD4+ T cells from blood, cultured in vitro, taken before SARS-CoV-2 vaccination. The clonotype originates from a human donor who received a COVID-19 vaccine.

The CDR3 reads CASSPRGGKIYNSPLHF. CDR3 sequence (DNA): TGTGCCAGCAGTCCCCGAGGAGGGAAGATCTATAATTCACCCCTCCACTTT. This chain links TRBV2 with TRBJ1-6; D remains ambiguous. The length of the CDR3 is 17 residues. With 5 bases removed from V and 3 bases from J, the gap between germline ends came to 17 bases. Germline loops: CDR1 SNHLY, CDR2 FYNNEI.